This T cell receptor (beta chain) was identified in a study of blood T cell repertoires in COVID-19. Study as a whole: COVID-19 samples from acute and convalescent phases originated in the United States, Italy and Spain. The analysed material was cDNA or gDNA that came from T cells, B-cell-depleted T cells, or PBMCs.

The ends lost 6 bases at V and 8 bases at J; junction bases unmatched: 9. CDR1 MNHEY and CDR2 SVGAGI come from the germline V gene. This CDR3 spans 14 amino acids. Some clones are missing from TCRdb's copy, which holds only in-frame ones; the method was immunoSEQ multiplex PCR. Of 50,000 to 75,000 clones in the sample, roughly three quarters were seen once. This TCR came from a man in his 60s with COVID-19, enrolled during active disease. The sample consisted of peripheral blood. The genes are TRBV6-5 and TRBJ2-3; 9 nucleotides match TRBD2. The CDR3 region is CASSSVAGAGTQYF. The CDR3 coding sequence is TGTGCCAGCAGCTCGGTAGCGGGAGCGGGTACGCAGTATTTT.